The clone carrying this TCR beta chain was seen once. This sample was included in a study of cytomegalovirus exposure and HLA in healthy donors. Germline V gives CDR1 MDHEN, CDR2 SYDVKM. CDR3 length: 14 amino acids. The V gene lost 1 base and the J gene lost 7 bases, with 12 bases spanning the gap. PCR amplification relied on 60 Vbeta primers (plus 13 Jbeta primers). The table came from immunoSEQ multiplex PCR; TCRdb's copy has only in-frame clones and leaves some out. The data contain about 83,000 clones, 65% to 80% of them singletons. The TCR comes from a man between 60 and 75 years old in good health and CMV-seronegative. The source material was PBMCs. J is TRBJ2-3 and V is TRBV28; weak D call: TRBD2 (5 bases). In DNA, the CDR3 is TGTGCCAGCAGTTTATCGGGGATAGAAAATACGCAGTATTTT. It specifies CASSLSGIENTQYF.